One and the same sample provided the 12 T cell receptor beta chains below, sequenced in a study of cytomegalovirus exposure and HLA in healthy donors. The PCR contained 60 Vbeta and 13 Jbeta primers. Some clones are missing from TCRdb's copy, which holds only in-frame ones; the method was immunoSEQ multiplex PCR. Of more than 150,000 clones detected, around 78% appear once; the ten largest clones hold 2.5% to 4%. The sequencing input was PBMCs. The receptors were sampled from a woman aged 45-59 years in good health and CMV-seropositive.

This clone was counted only a few times. The DNA for the CDR3 is TGCGCCAGCAGCTTGACAGGCGGTAATGAAAAACTGTTTTTT. Its protein is CASSLTGGNEKLFF. This chain joins TRBV5-1 and TRBJ1-4; D possibly corresponds to TRBD1 (5 bases). Trimming stripped 1 base from V and 4 bases from J, with 8 bases between. Germline lookup yields CDR1 SGHRS and CDR2 YFSETQ. The CDR3 is 14 residues long.

The chain employs TRBV28 and TRBJ2-3, with 8 bases fitting TRBD1. The germline V gene has CDR1 MDHEN and CDR2 SYDVKM. This CDR3 has 18 amino acids. V shed 3 bases and J 0 bases; nucleotides not matched to a gene: 11. CDR3 in DNA: TGTGCCAGCAGTTTCGCCTCCCGACAGGGGCCTAGCACAGATACGCAGTATTTT. Translated, it gives CASSFASRQGPSTDTQYF.

There are a few counts of this clone. The J gene is TRBJ1-3, the V gene TRBV7-9; D might be TRBD1 (5 bases). Trimming took off 1 base at V and 9 bases at J, with 13 bases between the two ends. The CDR3 sequence is 14 residues long. Germline-derived CDR1 and CDR2 are SEHNR and FQNEAQ (reference sequence). Written as DNA, the CDR3 is TGTGCCAGCAGCTTAGGGCGGGGGTCGGTCACCATATATTTT. This encodes CASSLGRGSVTIYF.

This clone has more than one count but fewer than ten. The chain recombines TRBV6-1 with TRBJ1-1; D is ambiguous. The CDR3 length is 11 residues. Trimming shortened V by 7 bases and J by 1 base, and 4 bases separated the two germline ends. The germline V gene has CDR1 MNHNS and CDR2 SASEGT. CDR3 region: CASNWNTEAFF. CDR3 sequence (DNA): TGTGCCAGCAACTGGAACACTGAAGCTTTCTTT.

The chain joins TRBV28 to TRBJ2-3; D uncertain. Trimming pared 5 bases from V and 2 bases from J, leaving 5 bases between. Germline CDR1 reads MDHEN; CDR2 reads SYDVKM. CDR3 length: 12 amino acids. CDR3 in amino acids: CASSLSTDTQYF. CDR3 DNA: TGTGCCAGCAGTCTCTCCACAGATACGCAGTATTTT.

The chain employs TRBV30 and TRBJ1-2; D remains unclear. The CDR3 is made up of 11 amino acids. Trimming took 5 bases from V and 3 from J, leaving 7 bases between them. CDR1 and CDR2 from the germline V gene are GTSNPN and SVGIG (reference sequence). This CDR3 is CAWERDYGYTF. The CDR3 coding sequence is TGTGCCTGGGAGCGGGACTATGGCTACACCTTC.

The chain uses TRBV9 and TRBJ1-2; the D gene is possibly TRBD1 (6 bases). Trimming shortened V by 4 bases and J by 6 bases, and 13 bases separated the two germline ends. This CDR3 is 13 amino acids long. Germline V gene sequence: CDR1 SGDLS, CDR2 YYNGEE. CDR3 sequence (DNA): TGTGCCAGCAGCCCGGACAGCTCGAATGGCTACACCTTC. It yields the protein CASSPDSSNGYTF.

The chain has TRBV19 and TRBJ1-6, with 9 bases fitting TRBD1. Germline V lookup: CDR1 LNHDA, CDR2 SQIVND (reference sequence). V lost 6 bases to trimming and J lost 10 bases; unmatched junction nucleotides: 7. The CDR3 has 14 residues. In nucleotides, the CDR3 is TGTGCCAGTAGGGAGGGACAGGGAAGCTCACCCCTCCACTTT. Protein product: CASREGQGSSPLHF. The whole variable domain, filled in from reference TRBV19 and TRBJ1-6, reads DGGITQSPKYLFRKEGQNVTLSCEQNLNHDAMYWYRQDPGQGLRLIYYSQIVNDFQKGDIAEGYSVSREKKESFPLTVTSAQKNPTAFYLCASREGQGSSPLHFGNGTRLTVT.

This rearrangement joins TRBV6-5 to TRBJ2-3; D is unclear. V was pared by 6 bases and J by 3 bases, with 13 bases between. Germline V gene data show CDR1 as MNHEY and CDR2 as SVGAGI. CDR3 size: 14 residues. Written as DNA, the CDR3 is TGTGCCAGCAGATTACAAGCCGGGACAGATACGCAGTATTTT. Translated, it gives CASRLQAGTDTQYF.

V usage is TRBV28 and J usage is TRBJ1-1, with D maybe TRBD1 (5 bases). The CDR3 has 18 amino acids. CDR1 is MDHEN, CDR2 SYDVKM, per germline. The V end was cut by 1 base, the J end by 0 bases, with 18 bases between. CDR3 region: CASSLSGWGGVMNTEAFF. CDR3 nucleotide sequence: TGTGCCAGCAGTTTATCTGGCTGGGGGGGAGTAATGAACACTGAAGCTTTCTTT.

The chain links TRBV6-5 to TRBJ1-5, with TRBD1 as a possible D gene (5 bases). In germline, CDR1 is MNHEY, CDR2 SVGAGI. Trimming left V 4 bases short and J 6 bases short, with 19 bases between. The CDR3 length is 16 residues. The CDR3 DNA follows: TGTGCCAGCAGTTCCTCCGGCAGGGAGGGATCTCAGCCCCAGCATTTT. It translates to CASSSSGREGSQPQHF.

Turning to this clone: Since a much larger clone is just one base distant, this may be a read error. The rearrangement joins TRBV5-5 to TRBJ2-7, with unresolved D. Germline V CDR1 and CDR2: SGHKS, YYEKEE (reference sequence). V was shortened by 2 bases and J by 0 bases, with 3 bases between the two germline ends. The CDR3 runs to 12 residues. For the CDR3, the DNA is TGTGCCAGCAGCTTCAGCTCCTACGAGCAGTACTTC. Translating it yields CASSFSSYEQYF.